Detailed here is one T cell receptor beta chain. This entry comes from a study of OX40 agonist ivuxolimab in advanced cancers. Trimming left V 10 bases short and J 1 base short, with 13 bases between. Germline assignment: CDR1 MNHNS and CDR2 SASEGT. The CDR3 length is 13 residues. Assay used: immunoSEQ multiplex PCR; TCRdb lists only in-frame clones, some missing. The profile shows roughly 86,000 clones, roughly 90% of them singletons. The sample consisted of CD4+ or CD8+ T cells sorted from blood, taken in a trial of the OX40 agonist ivuxolimab. The sequence derives from an adult with an advanced solid tumor such as melanoma, head and neck, liver or kidney cancer. The chain has TRBV6-1 and TRBJ2-5; a weak D match, TRBD1 (6 bases). For the CDR3, the DNA is TGTGCCACCCTAAGGACAGTCCAAGAGACCCAGTACTTC. The encoded protein is CATLRTVQETQYF.